This T cell receptor (beta chain) was identified in a study of T cells in Graves' hyperthyroidism and ophthalmopathy. Amplification yielded TCR beta CDR3 regions, with RNA transcripts as the source. With the HTBI primer set, the TCR CDR3 went through a first round of RT-PCR. Each CDR3 protein gets one entry after TCRdb re-called the multiplex PCR reads with MiXCR. The data show 300,000 to 450,000 distinct CDR3 sequences, 11% to 15% seen once. Looked up from germline, CDR1 is SGHAT and CDR2 is FQNNGV. This CDR3 is 15 amino acids long. V gave up 6 bases and J gave up 0 bases, with 12 bases separating them. Study-level findings and limits: Researchers report that a 13 V-J model separated ophthalmopathy from stable hyperthyroidism.

In the case of this clonotype: Its specificity is unknown.

Criteria for exclusion of patients were uncontrolled infection, other autoimmune disease, pregnancy or lactation. The genes are TRBV11-2 and TRBJ1-3, with D possibly TRBD1 on 6 matching bases. This clonotype originated in an older woman with Graves' hyperthyroidism. The source material was blood. The DNA of the CDR3 is TGTGCCAGCAGACCCGGAGGGGGCTCTGGAAACACCATATATTTT. Protein: CASRPGGGSGNTIYF.